Following are 27 T cell receptor beta chains from one sample sequenced in a study of neurological immune-mediated disorders. In TCRdb, the 5' RACE reads were re-called with MiXCR into one record per CDR3 protein. This table holds more than 20,000 distinct CDR3 sequences, more than 2% found once. The sample comprised PBMCs. The receptors derive from a woman aged 45 to 65 with multiple sclerosis.

This clonotype has ten or more counts. The rearrangement joins TRBV7-8 to TRBJ2-7, with TRBD2 matching 10 bases. The germline CDR1 and CDR2 sequences are SGHVS and FQNEAQ. This CDR3 region has 15 residues. The ends lost 4 bases at V and 2 bases at J; junction bases unmatched: 5. CDR3 sequence reads: CASSYRTSGAYEQYF. CDR3 DNA sequence: TGTGCCAGCAGCTACCGGACTAGCGGAGCCTACGAGCAGTACTTC.

The rearrangement joins TRBV7-9 to TRBJ1-2; no reliable D call. CDR1 and CDR2 (germline): SEHNR, FQNEAQ (reference sequence). Trimming left V 5 bases short and J 6 bases short, with 13 bases between. The CDR3 runs 13 residues. CDR3 coding DNA: TGTGCCAGCAGCCTCGGGGTCGGCCATGGCTACACCTTC. Amino acids: CASSLGVGHGYTF.

This clonotype was found many times. The rearrangement joins TRBV6-5 to TRBJ1-6; D may be TRBD1 (5 bases). V lost 0 bases and J lost 8, with 5 bases in between. The CDR3 runs to 13 residues. Per germline, CDR1 MNHEY and CDR2 SVGAGI. The CDR3 sequence: CASSYSGDSPLHF. The DNA of the CDR3 is TGTGCCAGCAGTTACTCGGGGGATTCACCCCTCCACTTT.

The sample holds many counts of this clonotype. The V call is TRBV29-1, the J call TRBJ2-3; D gene uncertain. The CDR3 totals 12 residues. Germline V CDR1 and CDR2: SQVTM, ANQGSEA. V was trimmed by 2 bases and J by 0 bases, leaving 3 bases between them. The CDR3 DNA reads as TGCAGCGTTGAATATAGCACAGATACGCAGTATTTT. Encoded protein: CSVEYSTDTQYF.

This clonotype was observed many times. The J gene is TRBJ1-2, the V gene TRBV20-1; possible D gene TRBD1, 5 bases. This CDR3 spans 14 amino acids. Germline values: CDR1 DFQATT, CDR2 SNEGSKA (reference sequence). V was trimmed by 2 bases and J by 7 bases, leaving 17 bases between them. The CDR3, as DNA: TGCAGTGCTAGAATTACCGGGACCGGAGGTGGCTACACCTTC. Protein: CSARITGTGGGYTF.

This clonotype has a count of ten or more. The chain carries TRBV20-1 and TRBJ2-5; a possible D gene is TRBD2 (5 bases). The CDR3 has 13 amino acids. Germline V gene lookup returns CDR1 DFQATT and CDR2 SNEGSKA (reference sequence). The V end was cut by 3 bases, the J end by 2 bases, with 10 bases between. CDR3 in amino acids: CSASSGIQETQYF. CDR3 bases: TGCAGTGCTAGTTCCGGGATTCAAGAGACCCAGTACTTC.

This clonotype came up many times. The V and J genes are TRBV20-1 and TRBJ2-7; TRBD2 matches at 7 bases. Germline V lookup: CDR1 DFQATT, CDR2 SNEGSKA (reference sequence). CDR3 length: 17 amino acids. After removal of 2 bases from V and 0 bases from J, the junction contained 13 bases not matched to a gene. The CDR3, as DNA: TGCAGTGCTAGAAGCCCTTACCTCGGGGGGACCTCCTACGAGCAGTACTTC. Protein: CSARSPYLGGTSYEQYF.

This clonotype has a count of ten or more. The chain links TRBV5-1 to TRBJ1-2; D gene ambiguous. Trimming took off 0 bases at V and 4 bases at J, with 10 bases between the two ends. The germline CDR1 and CDR2 sequences are SGHRS and YFSETQ. The length of the CDR3 is 14 residues. CDR3 coding DNA: TGCGCCAGCAGCTTGGAGGGATCCCTCTATGGCTACACCTTC. Translation: CASSLEGSLYGYTF.

The sample holds many counts of this clonotype. The gene calls are TRBV5-1 and TRBJ2-7; 8 bases align to TRBD2. The CDR3 runs to 14 residues. In germline, CDR1 is SGHRS, CDR2 YFSETQ. V shed 4 bases and J 3 bases; nucleotides not matched to a gene: 6. CDR3 in amino acids: CASSVASGFYEQYF. As DNA, the CDR3 is TGCGCCAGCAGCGTAGCTAGCGGGTTCTACGAGCAGTACTTC.

This clonotype was picked up many times. This chain joins TRBV10-3 and TRBJ2-1; D gene ambiguous. The germline CDR1 and CDR2 sequences are ENHRY and SYGVKD. There are 16 residues in the CDR3. Trimming left V 3 bases short and J 0 bases short, with 12 bases between. CDR3: CAISEGVWSSYNEQFF. The CDR3 bases are TGTGCCATCAGTGAAGGAGTATGGAGCTCCTACAATGAGCAGTTCTTC.

This clonotype was observed at least ten times. CDR3 bases: TGTGCCAGCAGTTCGTACGAGCAGTACTTC. This codes for CASSSYEQYF. This chain joins TRBV27 and TRBJ2-7; D unresolved. Germline values: CDR1 MNHEY, CDR2 SMNVEV (reference sequence). V shed 4 bases and J shed 4 bases, with 2 bases lying between them. The CDR3 runs 10 residues.

The chain combines TRBV3-1 with TRBJ2-1; D not certain. Germline lookup yields CDR1 LGHDT and CDR2 YNNKEL (reference sequence). The V gene lost 2 bases and the J gene lost 8 bases, with 7 bases spanning the gap. This CDR3 is 12 amino acids long. The CDR3 sequence is CASSQIRDEQFF. DNA for the CDR3: TGTGCCAGCAGCCAAATACGGGATGAGCAGTTCTTC.

This clonotype came up many times. The chain recombines TRBV7-9 with TRBJ2-2, with a weak D call TRBD2 (6 bases). Trimming cost V 5 bases and J 4 bases, with 14 bases left between them. Germline CDR1 SEHNR, CDR2 FQNEAQ (reference sequence). The CDR3 totals 15 residues. CDR3 protein: CASSQGAGTTGELFF. CDR3 coding DNA: TGTGCCAGCAGCCAAGGGGCGGGAACCACCGGGGAGCTGTTTTTT.

This clonotype is classed as medium-sized (0.01 to 0.1%). The V call is TRBV20-1, the J call TRBJ2-1; D is uncertain. V shed 3 bases and J shed 4 bases, with 10 bases lying between them. CDR3 length: 13 amino acids. Germline V gene lookup returns CDR1 DFQATT and CDR2 SNEGSKA (reference sequence). The CDR3 reads CSASEGRYNEQFF. The CDR3 nucleotides are TGCAGTGCTAGTGAAGGTCGGTACAATGAGCAGTTCTTC.

This clonotype was seen ten or more times. J is TRBJ2-3 and V is TRBV5-1; a weak D match, TRBD1 (6 bases). The CDR3 extends over 13 amino acids. V shed 0 bases and J shed 5 bases, with 7 bases lying between them. Per the germline V gene, CDR1 is SGHRS and CDR2 is YFSETQ. The CDR3 region is CASSLVGGDTQYF. CDR3 bases: TGCGCCAGCAGCTTGGTAGGGGGAGATACGCAGTATTTT.

The sample holds many counts of this clonotype. V is TRBV20-1 and J is TRBJ1-6; 7 positions match TRBD1. J gave up 9 bases and V 1 base, and 3 bases lay outside the gene matches. The germline gives CDR1 DFQATT, CDR2 SNEGSKA (reference sequence). This CDR3 has 13 amino acids. CDR3 protein: CSARVQGGSPLHF. In DNA form, the CDR3 reads TGCAGTGCTAGAGTCCAGGGGGGTTCACCCCTCCACTTT.

This clonotype was recorded a few times. The chain is built from TRBV29-1 and TRBJ2-1; tentative D call: TRBD2 (5 bases). With 6 bases removed from V and 5 bases from J, the gap between germline ends came to 17 bases. Germline values: CDR1 SQVTM, CDR2 ANQGSEA. The CDR3 has 14 amino acids. CDR3 sequence: CSVLEPSINNEQFF. CDR3 in DNA: TGCAGCGTCCTGGAGCCTAGCATCAACAATGAGCAGTTCTTC.

This clonotype came up a few times. Here the CDR3 DNA reads TGCAGTGCTACTTCCGGGACAGGGGGTTGGTACGAGCAGTACTTC. As protein: CSATSGTGGWYEQYF. The V and J genes are TRBV20-1 and TRBJ2-7; 11 bases align to TRBD1. V lost 4 bases to trimming and J lost 4 bases; unmatched junction nucleotides: 9. The CDR3 consists of 15 residues. Per the germline V gene, CDR1 is DFQATT and CDR2 is SNEGSKA (reference sequence).

This clonotype was observed many times. The chain combines TRBV20-1 with TRBJ2-7, with unresolved D. Between the trimmed V and J ends, which lost 5 bases and 2 bases, there was a span of 10 bases. Looked up from germline, CDR1 is DFQATT and CDR2 is SNEGSKA (reference sequence). CDR3 length equals 12 residues. The CDR3 is CSAQTATYEQYF. CDR3 in DNA: TGCAGTGCTCAGACTGCTACCTACGAGCAGTACTTC.

The table lists this clonotype with many counts. J is TRBJ2-4 and V is TRBV11-3; TRBD2 might be the D (6 bases). The V gene's germline CDR1 is SGHNT and CDR2 YENEEA. The CDR3 is 14 amino acids. Trimming removed 7 bases from V and 8 bases from J, with 18 bases in between. CDR3 sequence: CASTGGRSGHIQYF. CDR3 bases: TGTGCCAGCACCGGGGGACGCTCGGGGCACATTCAGTACTTC. Looking up the rest from reference TRBV11-3 and TRBJ2-4 gives the full variable domain: EAGVVQSPRYKIIEKKQPVAFWCNPISGHNTLYWYLQNLGQGPELLIRYENEEAVDDSQLPKDRFSAERLKGVDSTLKIQPAELGDSAVYLCASTGGRSGHIQYFGAGTRLSVL.

In its sample, this clonotype was seen many times. The genes are TRBV20-1 and TRBJ2-7; no clear D gene. Germline values: CDR1 DFQATT, CDR2 SNEGSKA (reference sequence). Trimming took off 5 bases at V and 5 bases at J, with 13 bases between the two ends. This CDR3 region has 12 residues. The CDR3 nucleotides read TGCAGTGCTCGAAAAAGCTGGGACGAGCAGTACTTC. This translates into CSARKSWDEQYF.

This clonotype is labeled medium-sized (0.01 to 0.1%). The rearrangement uses TRBV11-3 and TRBJ2-1, with 8 bases fitting TRBD2. The CDR3 totals 12 residues. With 4 bases clipped from V and 15 bases from J, the junction kept 8 bases outside the gene matches. The V gene's germline CDR1 is SGHNT and CDR2 YENEEA. The CDR3 region is CASSSGLVDWFF. The CDR3 region has the DNA TGTGCCAGCAGCTCGGGACTAGTTGACTGGTTCTTC.

In its sample, this clonotype ranks as medium-sized. The chain carries TRBV20-1 and TRBJ2-6; tentatively, D is TRBD1 (5 bases). The CDR3 is 15 amino acids. Trimming removed 6 bases from V and 0 bases from J, with 12 bases in between. Germline values: CDR1 DFQATT, CDR2 SNEGSKA (reference sequence). The CDR3 region has the DNA TGCAGTGCCCAAGAAGACAGCTCTGGGGCCAACGTCCTGACTTTC. Translation gives CSAQEDSSGANVLTF.

The sample holds many counts of this clonotype. This chain links TRBV4-1 with TRBJ1-2; D call uncertain. Trimming shortened V by 6 bases and J by 5 bases, and 13 bases separated the two germline ends. CDR1 MGHRA and CDR2 YSYEKL come from the germline V gene. The CDR3 spans 13 residues. The CDR3 here is CASRGAALYGYTF. DNA of the CDR3: TGCGCCAGCAGGGGAGCGGCATTGTATGGCTACACCTTC.

As for this clonotype: Being one base from a much bigger clone, this may be a read error. CDR3 region: CAISGDRGRDTQYF. CDR3 nucleotides: TGTGCCATCAGTGGGGACAGAGGCAGGGATACGCAGTATTTT. The chain carries TRBV10-3 and TRBJ2-3, with 7 positions matching TRBD1. Germline CDR1 ENHRY, CDR2 SYGVKD. The V gene end was trimmed by 4 bases and the J gene end by 6 bases; junction bases not matched to a gene: 7. The CDR3 spans 14 residues.

The table lists this clonotype with many counts. The chain employs TRBV20-1 and TRBJ2-5, with D unclear. V was trimmed by 0 bases and J by 4 bases, leaving 6 bases between them. Germline-derived CDR1 and CDR2 are DFQATT and SNEGSKA (reference sequence). This CDR3 has 12 amino acids. The CDR3 here is CSAREPPETQYF. CDR3 coding DNA: TGCAGTGCTAGAGAACCCCCAGAGACCCAGTACTTC.

V usage is TRBV12-3 or TRBV12-4 and J usage is TRBJ2-6; weak D call: TRBD1 (6 bases). This CDR3 has 15 amino acids. Between the trimmed V and J ends, which lost 6 bases and 0 bases, there was a span of 9 bases. In nucleotides, the CDR3 is TGTGCCAGCAGAACAGGGAGCTCTGGGGCCAACGTCCTGACTTTC. Its translation: CASRTGSSGANVLTF.